The 3 T cell receptor beta chains below were found in one sample sequenced in a study of shared clonotypes between healthy human individuals. The method was immunoSEQ multiplex PCR; TCRdb's version includes in-frame clones alone and lacks a portion of them. This sample has hundreds of thousands of clones, with under 80% found just once. Sequencing was performed on memory CD4+ T cells sorted from blood. As to subset: CD45RA-negative fraction. The origin of the receptors is a woman in her 30s in good health.

The CDR3 is CASSSGQHRGWGANVLTF. CDR3 DNA sequence: TGTGCCAGCAGTTCGGGACAGCACCGCGGGTGGGGGGCCAACGTCCTGACTTTC. V gene TRBV28 combines with J gene TRBJ2-6; 7 bases fit TRBD1. The germline V gene has CDR1 MDHEN and CDR2 SYDVKM. The CDR3 is 18 residues long. V was clipped by 4 bases and J by 4 bases; unmatched bases: 13.

The chain has TRBV29-1 and TRBJ2-2; D is undetermined. The V gene lost 0 bases and the J gene lost 7 bases, with 9 bases spanning the gap. Germline assignment: CDR1 SQVTM and CDR2 ANQGSEA. This CDR3 spans 13 amino acids. For the CDR3, the DNA is TGCAGCGTTGAAGATCGACGGCTCGGGGAGCTGTTTTTT. This sequence encodes CSVEDRRLGELFF.

The count of this clone is one. This chain uses TRBV10-3 with TRBJ2-7, with 11 bases fitting TRBD2. This CDR3 contains 15 residues. Per germline, CDR1 ENHRY and CDR2 SYGVKD. V lost 0 bases, J lost 6 bases, and 4 bases stayed unmatched. CDR3 bases: TGTGCCATCAGTGAGTCGGAACTAGCGGGAGTCGAGCAGTACTTC. Its translation: CAISESELAGVEQYF.